Each of the 10 T cell receptor beta chains below was sequenced from the same sample in a study of TIL therapy for anti-PD-1-resistant metastatic lung cancer (dated by TCRdb to the early 2020s). The immunoSEQ v3 hsTCRB kit was used to amplify TCR beta CDR3 regions from genomic DNA through bias-controlled multiplex PCR. As stored in TCRdb, this immuneACCESS dataset retains in-frame rearrangements with V and J assigned. A fraction of the clones does not appear; measured against another copy, unresolved V genes explain less than half of the discrepancy, and the remainder lacks a known reason. The sample table records tens of thousands of clones; about nine tenths of these occur just once. The ten top clones hold 2.5% to 3% of the sample. Explained via the paper, the time point label denotes: pre-treatment sample, taken before nivolumab and TIL therapy. This material consisted of blood, taken at baseline. These receptors all come from a person between 25 and 79 years old with non-small cell lung cancer.

The CDR3 loop reads CATSTDLEGATQYF. In DNA form, the CDR3 reads TGTGCCACCAGCACCGACCTGGAGGGGGCTACGCAGTATTTT. V is TRBV15 and J is TRBJ2-3, with D maybe TRBD1 (7 bases). Looked up from germline, CDR1 is LNHNV and CDR2 is YYDKDF (reference sequence). V was cut by 4 bases and J by 8 bases, with 16 bases left in between. This CDR3 has 14 residues.

V is TRBV5-8 and J is TRBJ1-5, with 7 bases lining up with TRBD1. J lost 2 bases, V lost 2 bases, and 7 bases had no gene match. The CDR3 spans 16 residues. Germline V gene data show CDR1 as SGHTS and CDR2 as YDEGEE. DNA of the CDR3: TGTGCCAGCAGCTTAGAGGGGGCAGGGCGCAATCAGCCCCAGCATTTT. Its translation: CASSLEGAGRNQPQHF.

The J gene is TRBJ2-7, the V gene TRBV5-1, with D unresolved. CDR1 and CDR2 from the germline V gene are SGHRS and YFSETQ. V lost 1 base and J 0 bases, leaving 11 bases between the germline ends. CDR3 size: 15 residues. Here the CDR3 DNA reads TGCGCCAGCAGCTTGACGGTATCAAGCTCCTACGAGCAGTACTTC. It encodes CASSLTVSSSYEQYF. The full variable domain, with the rest looked up from reference TRBV5-1 and TRBJ2-7, is KAGVTQTPRYLIKTRGQQVTLSCSPISGHRSVSWYQQTPGQGLQFLFEYFSETQRNKGNFPGRFSGRQFSNSRSEMNVSTLELGDSALYLCASSLTVSSSYEQYFGPGTRLTVT.

This sequence joins TRBV5-1 and TRBJ2-1; D uncertain. The germline CDR1 and CDR2 sequences are SGHRS and YFSETQ. Trimming shortened V by 2 bases and J by 8 bases, and 5 bases separated the two germline ends. The CDR3 extends over 11 amino acids. The CDR3, as DNA: TGCGCCAGCAGCTTCGAATATGAGCAGTTCTTC. Translation: CASSFEYEQFF.

This chain connects TRBV11-1 to TRBJ2-7; D perhaps matches TRBD2 (5 bases). Per the germline V gene, CDR1 is SGHAT and CDR2 is FQDESV (reference sequence). The length of the CDR3 is 14 residues. The ends were cut back, 2 bases at V and 5 bases at J, with 13 bases in the middle. The CDR3 sequence: CASSLYRGLDEQYF. In DNA, the CDR3 is TGTGCCAGCAGCTTATATCGGGGATTGGACGAGCAGTACTTC.

The chain recombines TRBV11-2 with TRBJ1-1; D may be TRBD1 (6 bases). There are 17 residues in the CDR3. The germline V gene encodes CDR1 SGHAT and CDR2 FQNNGV. V was shortened by 1 base and J by 5 bases, with 20 bases between the two germline ends. In nucleotides, the CDR3 is TGTGCCAGCAGCTTAGTGTCTGAGGGGGGAGCAAAGACTGAAGCTTTCTTT. Translating it yields CASSLVSEGGAKTEAFF.

The V call is TRBV28, the J call TRBJ1-1; 7 bases are shared with TRBD1. This CDR3 contains 14 residues. V shed 6 bases, J shed 2 bases, and the junction held 6 bases outside the gene matches. Germline loops: CDR1 MDHEN, CDR2 SYDVKM. Here the CDR3 reads CASRGGQANTEAFF. CDR3 bases: TGTGCCAGCAGGGGCGGACAGGCCAACACTGAAGCTTTCTTT.

The gene calls are TRBV6-5 and TRBJ2-3; TRBD1 matches 8 bases. The CDR3 runs 14 residues. V was pared by 2 bases and J by 5 bases, with 3 bases of the junction left unmatched. CDR1 and CDR2 (germline): MNHEY, SVGAGI. CDR3 sequence reads: CASSYGTGQDTQYF. The CDR3, as DNA: TGTGCCAGCAGTTACGGGACAGGCCAAGATACGCAGTATTTT.

This chain connects TRBV25-1 to TRBJ2-7; TRBD1 agrees at 9 bases. Losses at the gene ends were 6 bases for V and 2 bases for J; bases not matched to a gene: 2. The CDR3 has 13 residues. Germline V CDR1 and CDR2: MGHDK, SYGVNS. The CDR3 nucleotides read TGTGCCAGCAGCCGACAGGGGGCCTACGAGCAGTACTTC. Its protein is CASSRQGAYEQYF.

The chain joins TRBV5-1 to TRBJ1-1; TRBD1 might be the D (6 bases). V was shortened by 4 bases and J by 0 bases, with 10 bases between the two germline ends. Per the germline V gene, CDR1 is SGHRS and CDR2 is YFSETQ. There are 14 residues in the CDR3. Written as DNA, the CDR3 is TGCGCCAGCAGCGTCGGGGGGCTGAACACTGAAGCTTTCTTT. Its protein is CASSVGGLNTEAFF.